This T cell receptor beta chain stems from a study of T cell responses to AZD1222 COVID-19 vaccine. Points from the study as a whole: Repertoires were obtained solely post-peak T cell response. Mostly white British, mostly female donors; authors suggested clonal diversity may be underestimated. Compared with day 0, the breadth and depth of the Spike-specific TCR repertoire rose significantly after two doses of AZD1222. The study found vaccine-associated CD4 TCRs spanning spike, dominant at 160-218 and 743-854.

This clone was counted a single time. What it binds is unknown. The CDR3 loop spans 14 amino acids. Germline loops: CDR1 SGHAT, CDR2 FQNNGV. V lost 1 base and J 4 bases, leaving 9 bases between the germline ends. Generated by immunoSEQ multiplex PCR, the TCRdb table keeps only in-frame clones and is missing some. This table has more than 80,000 clones, around 90% appearing once. The chain has TRBV11-2 and TRBJ2-3, with unresolved D. This sequence was found in an adult who received the AZD1222 COVID-19 vaccine. The material sequenced was peripheral blood, taken 28 days after the second AZD1222 dose. The chain's CDR3 is CASSLGARADTQYF. CDR3 DNA: TGTGCCAGCAGCTTAGGGGCTAGGGCAGATACGCAGTATTTT.